This passage covers 27 T cell receptor beta chains from one sample sequenced in a study of CD8 T cells in Susac syndrome. Roughly 0.45 to 1 ug RNA was reverse transcribed with random hexamers. TCRdb re-called the immunoSEQ multiplex PCR reads through MiXCR, storing one row per CDR3 protein. The sample shows approximately 130,000 distinct CDR3 sequences, about 93% of them seen only once. Sequenced: CD8+ T cells from PBMCs. Receptor source: a human donor with multiple sclerosis.

This clonotype was observed a handful of times. This chain joins TRBV4-2 and TRBJ1-1, with 9 bases identical to TRBD1. V dropped 4 bases and J dropped 3; count of bases not matched to a gene: 3. Germline loops: CDR1 LGHNA, CDR2 YNFKEQ. CDR3 length equals 14 residues. CDR3 in amino acids: CASSPTGGDTEAFF. CDR3 coding DNA: TGTGCCAGCAGCCCGACAGGGGGTGACACTGAAGCTTTCTTT.

CDR3 residues: CASRQGRNTEAFF. The DNA of the CDR3 is TGTGCTAGCCGACAGGGGCGGAACACTGAAGCTTTCTTT. The chain uses TRBV12-5 and TRBJ1-1; 8 bases agree with TRBD1. V was clipped by 9 bases and J by 1 base; unmatched bases: 4. This CDR3 comprises 13 residues. Germline V gene sequence: CDR1 LGHNT, CDR2 FRNRAP. Combining the CDR3 with reference TRBV12-5 and TRBJ1-1 gives the whole variable domain DARVTQTPRHKVTEMGQEVTMRCQPILGHNTVFWYRQTMMQGLELLAYFRNRAPLDDSGMPKDRFSAEMPDATLATLKIQPSEPRDSAVYFCASRQGRNTEAFFGQGTRLTVV.

As to this clonotype: Compared with germline, one end of the junction differs, possibly owing to a read error. V and J are TRBV4-1 and TRBJ2-1; D tentatively reads TRBD1 or TRBD2 (5 bases each). The CDR3 runs 17 residues. The V gene's germline CDR1 is MGHRA and CDR2 YSYEKL. The CDR3 DNA reads TGCGCCAGCAGCCAAGTTTACGGGGCCCCCAAAGAGCTCTTAGGGATCTTC. The encoded protein is CASSQVYGAPKELLGIF.

The CDR3 bases are TGTGCCAGCAGCCCGACTAGTTACTACGAGCAGTACTTC. This codes for CASSPTSYYEQYF. The chain couples TRBV7-9 to TRBJ2-7, with D possibly matching TRBD2 (6 bases). The CDR3 runs 13 residues. V gave up 5 bases and J gave up 3 bases, with 11 bases separating them. The germline V gene encodes CDR1 SEHNR and CDR2 FQNEAQ (reference sequence).

The rearrangement links TRBV9 to TRBJ2-2, with 8 bases fitting TRBD2. J gave up 1 base and V 3 bases, and 5 bases lay outside the gene matches. The CDR3 consists of 16 residues. Germline CDR1 reads SGDLS; CDR2 reads YYNGEE. DNA of the CDR3: TGTGCCAGCAGCGATACTAGCGGAGAGAACACCGGGGAGCTGTTTTTT. Residues: CASSDTSGENTGELFF.

The V and J genes are TRBV12-3 or TRBV12-4 and TRBJ1-4; D not resolved. V lost 2 bases and J 6 bases, leaving 7 bases between the germline ends. This CDR3 contains 13 residues. CDR3 region: CASSLTGDEKLFF. The CDR3 nucleotides read TGTGCCAGCAGTTTAACCGGGGATGAAAAACTGTTTTTT.

The chain is built from TRBV29-1 and TRBJ2-1, with D possibly being TRBD1 or TRBD2 (6 bases each). The CDR3 spans 14 residues. V was pared by 8 bases and J by 4 bases, with 18 bases between. Germline-derived CDR1 and CDR2 are SQVTM and ANQGSEA. CDR3 sequence: CSIAGGTPYNEQFF. The CDR3 nucleotides are TGCAGCATCGCTGGGGGGACACCTTACAATGAGCAGTTCTTC.

The chain links TRBV6-2 or TRBV6-3 to TRBJ2-2; D uncertain. This CDR3 is 11 amino acids long. Germline values: CDR1 MNHEY, CDR2 SVGEGT. Trimming stripped 10 bases from V and 4 bases from J, with 7 bases between. The CDR3 nucleotides read TGTGCCACCATGGGCACCGGGGAGCTGTTTTTT. Translated, it gives CATMGTGELFF.

The chain couples TRBV6-8 to TRBJ1-1; D remains ambiguous. Germline CDR1 is MNHGY and CDR2 is SAAAGT. V lost 8 bases, J lost 1 base, and 17 bases lay in between. The CDR3 extends over 15 amino acids. The CDR3 is CASLALSVRNTEAFF. The CDR3 bases are TGTGCCAGCCTTGCCCTCTCAGTACGGAACACTGAAGCTTTCTTT.

This clonotype was seen only a few times. The chain couples TRBV19 to TRBJ2-1; D is unclear. Germline V gives CDR1 LNHDA, CDR2 SQIVND (reference sequence). Between the trimmed V and J ends, which lost 7 bases and 3 bases, there was a span of 7 bases. The CDR3 extends over 12 amino acids. The CDR3 sequence: CASTSYYNEQFF. Here the CDR3 DNA reads TGTGCCAGTACCTCGTACTACAATGAGCAGTTCTTC.

This sequence joins TRBV18 and TRBJ2-7; TRBD1 matches at 9 bases. V was pared by 5 bases and J by 3 bases, with 11 bases of the junction left unmatched. The CDR3 runs 16 residues. CDR1 and CDR2 from the germline V gene are KGHSH and LQKENI. The CDR3 DNA reads TGTGCCAGCTCATCGCAATCCGGGACAGGGAGCTACGAGCAGTACTTC. This encodes CASSSQSGTGSYEQYF.

This rearrangement joins TRBV2 to TRBJ2-7, with a weak D call TRBD1 (5 bases). The V and J ends lost 2 bases and 6 bases respectively, with 17 bases between them. The CDR3 length is 15 residues. Germline CDR1 SNHLY, CDR2 FYNNEI. CDR3 nucleotides: TGTGCCAGCAGTGAAATGGGTGGGCAGGGATCCGAGCAGTACTTC. Encoded protein: CASSEMGGQGSEQYF. The full variable domain, rest sourced from reference TRBV2 and TRBJ2-7, is EPEVTQTPSHQVTQMGQEVILRCVPISNHLYFYWYRQILGQKVEFLVSFYNNEISEKSEIFDDQFSVERPDGSNFTLKIRSTKLEDSAMYFCASSEMGGQGSEQYFGPGTRLTVT.

The rearrangement links TRBV20-1 to TRBJ2-7; D is undetermined. This CDR3 comprises 14 residues. The V end was cut by 6 bases, the J end by 2 bases, with 17 bases between. Germline V gene sequence: CDR1 DFQATT, CDR2 SNEGSKA (reference sequence). CDR3 sequence reads: CSALPLGGPYEQYF. CDR3 bases: TGCAGTGCCCTTCCTCTGGGCGGCCCCTACGAGCAGTACTTC.

This chain connects TRBV2 to TRBJ2-5, with 9 bases fitting TRBD2. The CDR3 is made up of 13 amino acids. After removal of 6 bases from V and 5 bases from J, the junction contained 4 bases not matched to a gene. CDR1 SNHLY and CDR2 FYNNEI come from the germline V gene. This CDR3 reads CASRLAGTETQYF. Here the CDR3 DNA reads TGTGCCAGCAGGCTAGCGGGAACCGAGACCCAGTACTTC. The full variable domain, with the rest looked up from reference TRBV2 and TRBJ2-5, is EPEVTQTPSHQVTQMGQEVILRCVPISNHLYFYWYRQILGQKVEFLVSFYNNEISEKSEIFDDQFSVERPDGSNFTLKIRSTKLEDSAMYFCASRLAGTETQYFGPGTRLLVL.

A word on this clonotype: A read error may produce the germline difference seen at one junction end. J is TRBJ2-1 and V is TRBV12-3 or TRBV12-4; 11 nucleotides match TRBD2. The CDR3 extends over 13 amino acids. The CDR3 region has the DNA TGTGCCAGCAATTTAGCGGGAGGGAATGAGCAGTTCTTC. It codes for CASNLAGGNEQFF.

This chain links TRBV27 with TRBJ2-7; D is uncertain. The CDR3 contains 13 residues. Trimming cost V 0 bases and J 3 bases, with 6 bases left between them. The germline V gene has CDR1 MNHEY and CDR2 SMNVEV (reference sequence). The CDR3 DNA sequence: TGTGCCAGCAGTTTATCGACGGGCTACGAGCAGTACTTC. Its protein is CASSLSTGYEQYF.

This clonotype was observed a single time. The chain has TRBV28 and TRBJ2-7; D might be TRBD1 (6 bases). CDR1 MDHEN and CDR2 SYDVKM come from the germline V gene. The CDR3 is made up of 14 amino acids. V was pared by 6 bases and J by 0 bases, with 12 bases between. This CDR3 reads CASRLLDSSYEQYF. The CDR3 DNA follows: TGTGCCAGCAGGTTACTGGACAGCTCCTACGAGCAGTACTTC.

The chain recombines TRBV7-9 with TRBJ2-1; D gene unclear. Germline CDR1 SEHNR, CDR2 FQNEAQ (reference sequence). V lost 3 bases, J lost 8 bases, and 8 bases lay in between. The CDR3 sequence is 12 residues long. The CDR3 DNA follows: TGTGCCAGCAGCTTGGTTTTATATGAGCAGTTCTTC. Protein: CASSLVLYEQFF.

The rearrangement uses TRBV2 and TRBJ1-1, with unresolved D. Germline CDR1 SNHLY, CDR2 FYNNEI. The length of the CDR3 is 12 residues. V lost 9 bases to trimming and J lost 0 bases, with 8 bases between them. CDR3 coding DNA: TGTGCCAGGATAGACATGAACACTGAAGCTTTCTTT. It yields the protein CARIDMNTEAFF.

The CDR3 is CASSFTSSSYNEQFF. The CDR3 coding sequence is TGTGCCAGCAGCTTTACCTCCTCCTCCTACAATGAGCAGTTCTTC. The rearrangement joins TRBV7-6 to TRBJ2-1; D gene uncertain. The CDR3 spans 15 residues. V dropped 3 bases and J dropped 0 bases, with 9 bases sitting between them. In germline, CDR1 is SGHVS, CDR2 FNYEAQ.

This sequence joins TRBV20-1 and TRBJ2-7; no firm D call. The CDR3 extends over 13 amino acids. Per the germline V gene, CDR1 is DFQATT and CDR2 is SNEGSKA (reference sequence). Trimming cost V 4 bases and J 0 bases, with 10 bases left between them. CDR3: CSANSLSSYEQYF. The DNA for the CDR3 is TGCAGTGCTAACTCGCTAAGCTCCTACGAGCAGTACTTC.

J is TRBJ2-1 and V is TRBV29-1, with D possibly TRBD2 on 5 matching bases. In germline, CDR1 is SQVTM, CDR2 ANQGSEA. With 4 bases removed from V and 10 bases from J, the gap between germline ends came to 5 bases. The CDR3 spans 9 residues. This CDR3 reads CSVGEEQFF. Written as DNA, the CDR3 is TGCAGCGTTGGGGAGGAGCAGTTCTTC.

The chain links TRBV4-1 to TRBJ2-1; tentative D call: TRBD2 (6 bases). CDR1 is MGHRA and CDR2 is YSYEKL in the germline V gene. This CDR3 region has 15 residues. Trimming left V 1 base short and J 8 bases short, with 15 bases between. The CDR3 is CASSQVGTGGDEQFF. The CDR3 region has the DNA TGCGCCAGCAGCCAAGTAGGGACTGGAGGGGATGAGCAGTTCTTC.

The CDR3 DNA is TGTGCCAGCAGCTTACATGGGGACGCTGAAGCTTTCTTT. This gives the protein CASSLHGDAEAFF. The chain couples TRBV5-6 to TRBJ1-1; maybe TRBD1 (5 bases). The CDR3 consists of 13 residues. V shed 2 bases and J shed 6 bases, with 11 bases lying between them. Per germline, CDR1 SGHDT and CDR2 YYEEEE.

This chain links TRBV12-3 or TRBV12-4 with TRBJ2-7; D may correspond to TRBD1 or TRBD2 (5 bases each). Trimming removed 3 bases from V and 0 bases from J, with 12 bases in between. This CDR3 contains 15 residues. The CDR3 loop reads CASSLWDPSSYEQYF. Written as DNA, the CDR3 is TGTGCCAGCAGTTTGTGGGACCCCAGCTCCTACGAGCAGTACTTC.

This sequence joins TRBV20-1 and TRBJ1-5; perhaps TRBD1 as D (6 bases). V lost 4 bases to trimming and J lost 3 bases, with 16 bases between them. This CDR3 region has 15 residues. Germline V CDR1 and CDR2: DFQATT, SNEGSKA (reference sequence). The chain's CDR3 is CSATINRANNQPQHF. CDR3 nucleotide sequence: TGCAGTGCTACAATAAACAGGGCAAACAATCAGCCCCAGCATTTT.

The DNA for the CDR3 is TGTGCCAGCAGCTTAGGGATGGCGGGAAACACCATATATTTT. Amino acid sequence: CASSLGMAGNTIYF. The chain combines TRBV7-9 with TRBJ1-3; the D is unclear. CDR3 size: 14 residues. CDR1 and CDR2 (germline): SEHNR, FQNEAQ (reference sequence). V lost 1 base and J lost 4, with 8 bases in between.